The next 7 T cell receptor beta chains were all read from a single sample in a study of blood T cells in healthy people across ages. Sample-barcoded 5' priming and a J-beta primer mix drove a second PCR of roughly 7 to 11 cycles. TCRdb fed the 5' RACE reads into MiXCR, producing one record per CDR3 protein. The sample carries some 1,800,000 distinct CDR3 sequences, roughly two fifths recorded once. Sequencing input: blood. These receptors were taken from a human donor in good health.

The chain couples TRBV6-6 to TRBJ1-4; possibly TRBD1 for D (5 bases). The CDR3 spans 13 residues. Trimming pared 2 bases from V and 8 bases from J, leaving 9 bases between. Germline CDR1 and CDR2: MNHNY and SVGAGI (reference sequence). CDR3 nucleotide sequence: TGTGCCAGCAGTTACCAGGGTAGAGAAAAACTGTTTTTT. This codes for CASSYQGREKLFF.

The chain couples TRBV6-1 to TRBJ2-1; D may be TRBD1 (6 bases). Germline CDR1 and CDR2: MNHNS and SASEGT. Trimming stripped 2 bases from V and 9 bases from J, with 17 bases between. The CDR3 consists of 15 residues. The CDR3 spells CASSELTGSVSEQFF. CDR3 DNA: TGTGCCAGCAGTGAATTAACAGGGTCGGTGAGTGAGCAGTTCTTC.

The V call is TRBV6-6, the J call TRBJ2-7; no clear D gene. V lost 0 bases, J lost 0 bases, and 18 bases lay in between. Germline values: CDR1 MNHNY, CDR2 SVGAGI (reference sequence). The CDR3 is 18 amino acids. In DNA, the CDR3 is TGTGCCAGCAGTTACTCGGCCAGAGACCACCTAAGCTCCTACGAGCAGTACTTC. It codes for CASSYSARDHLSSYEQYF.

The chain uses TRBV5-1 and TRBJ1-1, with 7 bases fitting TRBD1. CDR1 and CDR2 (germline): SGHRS, YFSETQ. This CDR3 contains 15 residues. The V gene end was trimmed by 3 bases and the J gene end by 1 base; junction bases not matched to a gene: 6. The DNA for the CDR3 is TGCGCCAGCAGCTCCTTACAGGGGAGGAACACTGAAGCTTTCTTT. This translates into CASSSLQGRNTEAFF.

The rearrangement uses TRBV2 and TRBJ1-5, with D maybe TRBD1 (5 bases). Trimming removed 6 bases at V and 7 bases at J, with 16 bases between. This CDR3 comprises 14 residues. Per the germline V gene, CDR1 is SNHLY and CDR2 is FYNNEI. The CDR3 DNA follows: TGTGCCAGCAGGGGGGAAGCAGGTGGGCAGCCCCAGCATTTT. Its translation: CASRGEAGGQPQHF.

This chain links TRBV4-1 with TRBJ1-1, with D unresolved. Germline-derived CDR1 and CDR2 are MGHRA and YSYEKL. V was trimmed by 3 bases and J by 3 bases, leaving 14 bases between them. The CDR3 extends over 15 amino acids. CDR3 sequence reads: CASSHPPAKDTEAFF. In DNA, the CDR3 is TGCGCCAGCAGCCACCCCCCGGCCAAGGACACTGAAGCTTTCTTT.

In nucleotides, the CDR3 is TGTGCCATCACCTGGAGGGAGAGCACAGATACGCAGTATTTT. Its translation is CAITWRESTDTQYF. This rearrangement joins TRBV11-3 to TRBJ2-3; D might be TRBD2 (6 bases). The V gene lost 10 bases and the J gene lost 0 bases, with 14 bases spanning the gap. Germline loops: CDR1 SGHNT, CDR2 YENEEA. The CDR3 spans 14 residues.